The clone carrying this TCR beta chain was counted only a few times. This specimen belongs to a study of blood T cells in healthy people across ages. Trimming cost V 1 base and J 5 bases, with 11 bases left between them. The CDR3 runs 14 residues. Germline lookup yields CDR1 LGHDT and CDR2 YNNKEL (reference sequence). A second PCR of 7 to 11 cycles used a sample-barcoded 5' primer and a J-beta primer mix. TCRdb used MiXCR to reprocess the 5' RACE reads, holding one entry per CDR3 protein. The table has 1.5 million to 2 million distinct CDR3 sequences, less than 50% seen once. This TCR was recovered from a woman aged 40 to 49 in good health. This rearrangement joins TRBV3-1 to TRBJ2-5; D gene ambiguous. Sequencing was done on a sample of blood. The CDR3 region is CASSQGVPRETQYF. DNA for the CDR3: TGTGCCAGCAGCCAAGGAGTCCCAAGGGAGACCCAGTACTTC.